This entry is about one T cell receptor (beta chain). This specimen comes from a study of OX40 agonist ivuxolimab in advanced cancers. Profiled with immunoSEQ multiplex PCR; TCRdb holds only in-frame clones, not every one. The sample includes tens of thousands of clones, approximately 90% of them seen just once. The material sequenced was CD4+ or CD8+ T cells sorted from blood, taken in a trial of the OX40 agonist ivuxolimab. The sequence came from an adult with an advanced solid tumor such as melanoma, head and neck, liver or kidney cancer.

The CDR3, as DNA: TGTGCCAGCTCAGAACTAGTGGGGGCAAATGAGCAGTTCTTC. The encoded protein is CASSELVGANEQFF. This chain joins TRBV18 and TRBJ2-1; the D gene is possibly TRBD1 (6 bases). This CDR3 is 14 amino acids long. CDR1 is KGHSH, CDR2 LQKENI, per germline. V was trimmed by 5 bases and J by 7 bases, leaving 15 bases between them.